Described below is a single T cell receptor (beta chain) sequence and its context. Its target antigen remains unknown. No base-level quality is on record; no much larger clone is a single base apart. In light of the paper, this sample's time point label describes: about 28 days (+/-7) after the second vaccine dose. AZD1222 recipients whose second dose came at about 4 weeks and those whose second dose came at about 12 weeks were combined into one group, since spike-specific TCR depth and breadth did not differ between the two schedules. Vaccinee samples came from UK trials COV001 and COV002, including a single-blind randomized controlled phase 2/3 trial of AZD1222 (ChAdOx1 nCoV-19) in healthy adults. For TCRbeta chain sequencing, PBMC samples were collected from trial participants at day 0 and at day 28 after the second dose. Between the V and J ends, shortened by 2 bases and 0 bases respectively, the junction contains 19 bases. The germline V gene provides CDR1 ENHRY and CDR2 SYGVKD. From the cysteine up to the phenylalanine, the CDR3 has a length of 18 residues. Here the CDR3 DNA is all that survives: 54 bases in frame from base 1.

This entry is derived from a study of T cell responses to AZD1222 COVID-19 vaccine (dated by TCRdb to about 2021). Broadly, across the study: A total of 233 trial participants underwent TCR sequencing, of whom some 210 received two doses of AZD1222 and 26 received two doses of the MenACWY control vaccine. Enrollment into the trials was organized by age into subgroups of 18-55, 56-69 and 70-plus years, and those subgroups contained roughly 150, 30 and 60 TCR-sequenced participants, respectively.

The investigation overall reported the following: Most participants were white British and females outnumbered males, and the authors suggested that clonal diversity may have been underestimated. Reportedly, almost half of the unique spike-specific TCRs recognized epitopes lying outside the regions that are mutated in the B.1.351 and B.1.1.7 variants. In the small 56-69-year group, the increase in depth fell short of significance, most likely because of low power. Conclusions about previously exposed vaccinees were limited because only a handful of AZD1222 recipients were SARS-CoV-2 seropositive at baseline. Because no day 14 peak-response samples were available, repertoires were characterized only after the peak T cell response. The whole spike protein was spanned by vaccine-associated CD4 TCRs, and dominant responses were seen in regions 160-218 and 743-854. After two AZD1222 doses, spike-specific TCR breadth and depth were significantly higher than at day 0 and than in MenACWY recipients.

The CDR3 regions of human TCRbeta chains were analyzed by immunosequencing. On the authors' methods: TCRs in the repertoires were matched against a reference library of SARS-CoV-2-specific TCRs that had been generated with the MIRA antigen-specificity platform. Breadth meant the fraction of unique TCRs that were SARS-CoV-2-associated, whereas depth meant the fraction of total T cells that were SARS-CoV-2-associated. Each spike-specific TCR was assigned to its reactive spike region and to a CD4 or CD8 class using the MIRA data. Log10-transformed breadth and depth values were compared by one-way ANOVA with Sidak's multiple comparisons tests. TCRdb's version of the immuneACCESS table is confined to in-frame rearrangements and falls short of the full clone set. An unresolved V gene accounts for under half of the shortfall where checked; the remainder is of unknown origin. The V and J calls and clone size come from that table; D and trimming were worked out from the DNA. For this sample the table gives more than 80,000 clones, of which around 91% were detected only once. Of the sample, 8% falls within the top ten clones.

This chain is built from TRBV10-3 and TRBJ1-2, with TRBD1 tentatively as D gene (6 bases match). Sequenced material: peripheral blood, taken 28 days after the second AZD1222 dose. The origin of this receptor is an adult who received the AZD1222 COVID-19 vaccine. The CDR3 is CAISEPAGRGTSNYGYTF. The nucleotide sequence is TGTGCCATCAGTGAGCCTGCTGGGAGGGGGACCTCTAACTATGGCTACACCTTC.